These T cell receptor beta chains were read from a single sample in a study of T cell responses to AZD1222 COVID-19 vaccine. Sequenced by immunoSEQ multiplex PCR; TCRdb stores in-frame clones only, minus some. The sample shows roughly 150,000 clones, just over 90% of them seen only once. The material sequenced was peripheral blood, taken on day 0 of AZD1222 vaccination. These receptors were collected from an adult in good health. Both conserved end residues are part of each CDR3. The order of the fields is D gene, V gene, J gene, clone size, CDR3 DNA, CDR3 protein. D genes are given only for firm matches. Rows may omit the clone size; those that give it use once, few, many or a size class.

D: TRBD1; V: TRBV7-9; J: TRBJ1-2; size: NA; DNA: TGTGCCACCACAGGAGTGGACAGGGTTTATTATGGCTACACCTTC; CDR3: CATTGVDRVYYGYTF
D: NA; V: TRBV30; J: TRBJ1-2; size: NA; DNA: TGTGCCTGGGCGGGACCTCCTTCGGACTATGGCTACACCTTC; CDR3: CAWAGPPSDYGYTF
D: TRBD2; V: TRBV30; J: TRBJ2-2; size: NA; DNA: TGTGCCTCGGCCCCGGGGGGTTACACCGGGGAGCTGTTTTTT; CDR3: CASAPGGYTGELFF
D: NA; V: TRBV5-5; J: TRBJ2-7; size: NA; DNA: TGTGCCAGCCGAGACCCCGAGGGGCGGAACTACGAGCAGTACTTC; CDR3: CASRDPEGRNYEQYF
D: NA; V: TRBV18; J: TRBJ2-3; size: NA; DNA: TGTGCCAGCTCACCACGGGCAGATACGCAGTATTTT; CDR3: CASSPRADTQYF
D: NA; V: TRBV5-1; J: TRBJ2-3; size: NA; DNA: TGCGCCAGCAGCTTCCAGCGGGCGGATACGCAGTATTTT; CDR3: CASSFQRADTQYF
D: NA; V: TRBV4-2; J: TRBJ2-2; size: NA; DNA: TGTGCCAGCAGCCAAGGGCCGCGACAGGGAGGCCCCGGGGAGCTGTTTTTT; CDR3: CASSQGPRQGGPGELFF
D: NA; V: TRBV4-3; J: TRBJ2-2; size: once; DNA: TGCGCCAGCAGCCAAGATCTAGCAGCGAACACCGGGGAGCTGTTTTTT; CDR3: CASSQDLAANTGELFF
D: NA; V: TRBV6-5; J: TRBJ1-1; size: NA; DNA: TGTGCCAGCAGTTACCAGGGTGGGGGCACTGAAGCTTTCTTT; CDR3: CASSYQGGGTEAFF
D: NA; V: TRBV10-2; J: TRBJ2-3; size: NA; DNA: TGCGCCAGCAGCAGGAGGGATACGCAGTATTTT; CDR3: CASSRRDTQYF
D: NA; V: TRBV5-1; J: TRBJ2-3; size: NA; DNA: TGCGCCAGCAGCTCCATGGCGGGGGCGGATACGCAGTATTTT; CDR3: CASSSMAGADTQYF
D: NA; V: TRBV5-5; J: TRBJ2-3; size: NA; DNA: TGTGCCAGCAGGGACTACAGCACAGATACGCAGTATTTT; CDR3: CASRDYSTDTQYF
D: NA; V: TRBV7-2; J: TRBJ1-6; size: NA; DNA: TGTGCCAGCAGTTTCGACAGGAATTCACCCCTCCACTTT; CDR3: CASSFDRNSPLHF
D: NA; V: TRBV27; J: TRBJ2-3; size: NA; DNA: TGTGCCAGCAGCCCTTGGTCAGGGTCGGGGACAGATACGCAGTATTTT; CDR3: CASSPWSGSGTDTQYF
D: TRBD2; V: TRBV20-1; J: TRBJ2-7; size: NA; DNA: TGCAGTGCTAGTCCGCTAGCGGCCTTCTCCTACGAGCAGTACTTC; CDR3: CSASPLAAFSYEQYF
D: NA; V: TRBV7-9; J: TRBJ1-2; size: NA; DNA: TGTGCCAGCAGCTTAGATGGTTCGGCAGGGGTTTATGGCTACACCTTC; CDR3: CASSLDGSAGVYGYTF
D: TRBD2; V: TRBV27; J: TRBJ2-7; size: NA; DNA: TGTGCCAGCAGTTTCTCTGCGGGAGGTTCCGAGCAGTACTTC; CDR3: CASSFSAGGSEQYF
D: NA; V: TRBV5-6; J: TRBJ2-7; size: NA; DNA: TGTGCCAGCAGCGCGAGGCACCCCGAGCAGTACTTC; CDR3: CASSARHPEQYF
D: TRBD1; V: TRBV14; J: TRBJ1-4; size: NA; DNA: TGTGCCAGCAGCTCACGGACACACAGGGGCGGTGAAAAACTGTTTTTT; CDR3: CASSSRTHRGGEKLFF
D: TRBD1; V: TRBV6-2/TRBV6-3; J: TRBJ1-1; size: NA; DNA: TGTGCCAGCAGCCCTCGACAGGGGCGGTTCCCTGAAGCTTTCTTT; CDR3: CASSPRQGRFPEAFF
D: NA; V: TRBV6-6; J: TRBJ1-5; size: NA; DNA: TGTGCCAGCAGTTATGGTAGGGGGGATCAGCCCCAGCATTTT; CDR3: CASSYGRGDQPQHF
D: TRBD2; V: TRBV6-2/TRBV6-3; J: TRBJ2-1; size: NA; DNA: TGTGCCAGCAGTTTCGTTACTAGCGGCCGGGGGAACTCCTACAATGAGCAGTTCTTC; CDR3: CASSFVTSGRGNSYNEQFF
D: NA; V: TRBV6-5; J: TRBJ1-1; size: NA; DNA: TGTGCCAGCAGACGAACTGGACAGAACACTGAAGCTTTCTTT; CDR3: CASRRTGQNTEAFF
D: NA; V: TRBV5-1; J: TRBJ1-2; size: NA; DNA: TGCGCCAGCAGCTTGTTAGCAGTGGATGGCTACACCTTC; CDR3: CASSLLAVDGYTF
D: NA; V: TRBV7-6; J: TRBJ2-2; size: NA; DNA: TGTGCCAGCAGCTTAGGCCCAGGGAGTAACACCGGGGAGCTGTTTTTT; CDR3: CASSLGPGSNTGELFF
D: NA; V: TRBV6-5; J: TRBJ1-2; size: few; DNA: TGTGCCAGCAGTTTCACAGGCGACAACTATGGCTACACCTTC; CDR3: CASSFTGDNYGYTF
D: NA; V: TRBV18; J: TRBJ1-1; size: NA; DNA: TGTGCCAGCTCTCCTCAGAGCGGAGGAGCTGAAGCTTTCTTT; CDR3: CASSPQSGGAEAFF
D: NA; V: TRBV4-3; J: TRBJ2-1; size: NA; DNA: TGCGCCAGCAGCCAAGATGCAGGAGGGGATGAGCAGTTCTTC; CDR3: CASSQDAGGDEQFF
D: NA; V: TRBV4-3; J: TRBJ2-2; size: NA; DNA: TGCGCCAGCAGCCAGGCCTCAGCCGGGGGTATCGGGGAGCTGTTTTTT; CDR3: CASSQASAGGIGELFF
D: TRBD2; V: TRBV5-4; J: TRBJ2-2; size: NA; DNA: TGTGCCAGCAGCTTGCTGTTGGTAGCGGGAGGGACCGGGGAGCTGTTTTTT; CDR3: CASSLLLVAGGTGELFF
D: TRBD1; V: TRBV11-2; J: TRBJ2-7; size: few; DNA: TGTGCCAGCAGCCCGATAAACCGGGGACAGGGTACGCGGTACGAGCAGTACTTC; CDR3: CASSPINRGQGTRYEQYF
D: NA; V: TRBV4-3; J: TRBJ1-1; size: NA; DNA: TGCGCCAGCAGCCTCCGGGCGAACACTGAAGCTTTCTTT; CDR3: CASSLRANTEAFF
D: NA; V: TRBV9; J: TRBJ2-7; size: NA; DNA: TGTGCCAGCAGCGTAGGTAGCAGAGACGAGCAGTACTTC; CDR3: CASSVGSRDEQYF
D: TRBD2; V: TRBV19; J: TRBJ2-1; size: NA; DNA: TGTGCCAGCACGTCACTAGCGGGAATTCCCGGTGAGCAGTTCTTC; CDR3: CASTSLAGIPGEQFF
D: NA; V: TRBV10-2; J: TRBJ1-2; size: NA; DNA: TGCGCCAGCATGGGGGGGCCGGACTATGGCTACACCTTC; CDR3: CASMGGPDYGYTF
D: TRBD1; V: TRBV6-1; J: TRBJ1-6; size: NA; DNA: TGTGCCAGCAGTGACGGACAGGGTTATAATTCACCCCTCCACTTT; CDR3: CASSDGQGYNSPLHF
D: TRBD1; V: TRBV30; J: TRBJ2-7; size: NA; DNA: TGTGCCTGTTCACAGGGGGGCGAGCAGTACTTC; CDR3: CACSQGGEQYF
D: TRBD1; V: TRBV19; J: TRBJ1-1; size: NA; DNA: TGTGCCAGTAGCTCGACAGGGGTGAACACTGAAGCTTTCTTT; CDR3: CASSSTGVNTEAFF
D: TRBD1; V: TRBV5-1; J: TRBJ1-1; size: NA; DNA: TGCGCCAGCAGCCCGGGACAGACGGACACTGAAGCTTTCTTT; CDR3: CASSPGQTDTEAFF
D: TRBD2; V: TRBV18; J: TRBJ2-1; size: few; DNA: TGTGCCAGCTCACCACCCGCGGGGGGACCCTACAATGAGCAGTTCTTC; CDR3: CASSPPAGGPYNEQFF
D: TRBD2; V: TRBV6-5; J: TRBJ2-3; size: NA; DNA: TGTGCCAGCAGTTATGGACTAGCGGGCACAGATACGCAGTATTTT; CDR3: CASSYGLAGTDTQYF
D: NA; V: TRBV28; J: TRBJ1-3; size: NA; DNA: TGTGCCAGCAGTTCCCTTGGGGCGGCTGGAAACACCATATATTTT; CDR3: CASSSLGAAGNTIYF
D: NA; V: TRBV5-4; J: TRBJ2-7; size: NA; DNA: TGTGCCAGCAGCTTGGTGACAGCCAGTTACGAGCAGTACTTC; CDR3: CASSLVTASYEQYF
D: NA; V: TRBV5-1; J: TRBJ2-5; size: NA; DNA: TGCGCCAGCACCTCGACAGGGAGGCAGGGAGAGACCCAGTACTTC; CDR3: CASTSTGRQGETQYF
D: NA; V: TRBV6-5; J: TRBJ2-5; size: NA; DNA: TGTGCCAGCAGTCACCCGGGGGGCGATGAGACCCAGTACTTC; CDR3: CASSHPGGDETQYF
D: NA; V: TRBV28; J: TRBJ1-1; size: NA; DNA: TGTGCCAGCAGTGAGGGCGGGGCAGGTAGGACTGAAGCTTTCTTT; CDR3: CASSEGGAGRTEAFF
D: NA; V: TRBV21-1; J: TRBJ2-2; size: NA; DNA: TGTGCCAGCAGAAAACGGGACTCCCGGAACACCGGGGAGCTGTTTTTT; CDR3: CASRKRDSRNTGELFF